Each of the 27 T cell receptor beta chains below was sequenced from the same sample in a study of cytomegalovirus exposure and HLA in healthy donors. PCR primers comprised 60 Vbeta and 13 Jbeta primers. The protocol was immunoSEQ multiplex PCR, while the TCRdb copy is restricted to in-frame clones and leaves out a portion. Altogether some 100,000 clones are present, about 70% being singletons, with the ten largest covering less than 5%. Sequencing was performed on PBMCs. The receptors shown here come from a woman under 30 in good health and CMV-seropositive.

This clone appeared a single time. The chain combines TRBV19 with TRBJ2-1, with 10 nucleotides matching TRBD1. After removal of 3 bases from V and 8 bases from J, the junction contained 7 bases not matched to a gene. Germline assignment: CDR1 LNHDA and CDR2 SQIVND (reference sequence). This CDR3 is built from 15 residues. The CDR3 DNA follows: TGTGCCAGTAGTATGGACAGGGGGAGGGTATATGAGCAGTTCTTC. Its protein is CASSMDRGRVYEQFF. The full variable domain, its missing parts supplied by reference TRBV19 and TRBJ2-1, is DGGITQSPKYLFRKEGQNVTLSCEQNLNHDAMYWYRQDPGQGLRLIYYSQIVNDFQKGDIAEGYSVSREKKESFPLTVTSAQKNPTAFYLCASSMDRGRVYEQFFGPGTRLTVL.

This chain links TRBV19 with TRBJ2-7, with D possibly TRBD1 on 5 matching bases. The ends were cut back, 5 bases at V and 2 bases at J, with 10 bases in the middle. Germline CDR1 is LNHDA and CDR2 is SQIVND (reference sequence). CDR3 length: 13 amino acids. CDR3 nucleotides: TGTGCCAGTAGTTTCGCGACAGCCTACGAGCAGTACTTC. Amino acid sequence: CASSFATAYEQYF.

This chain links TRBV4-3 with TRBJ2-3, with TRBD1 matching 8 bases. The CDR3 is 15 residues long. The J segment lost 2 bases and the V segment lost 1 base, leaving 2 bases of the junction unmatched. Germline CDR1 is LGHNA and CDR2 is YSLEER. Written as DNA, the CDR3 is TGCGCCAGCAGCCAAGGACAGGGGATCACAGATACGCAGTATTTT. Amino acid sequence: CASSQGQGITDTQYF.

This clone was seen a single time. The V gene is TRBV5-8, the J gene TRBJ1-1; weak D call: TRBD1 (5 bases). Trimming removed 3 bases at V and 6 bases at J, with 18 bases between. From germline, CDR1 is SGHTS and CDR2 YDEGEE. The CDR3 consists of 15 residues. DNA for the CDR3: TGTGCCAGCAGCTCGCGGGACCCCTTGGAGGCTGAAGCTTTCTTT. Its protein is CASSSRDPLEAEAFF.

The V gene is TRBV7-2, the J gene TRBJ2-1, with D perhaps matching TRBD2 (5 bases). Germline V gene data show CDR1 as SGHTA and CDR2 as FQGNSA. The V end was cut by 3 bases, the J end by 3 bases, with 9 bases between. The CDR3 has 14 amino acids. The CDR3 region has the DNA TGTGCCAGCAGCTTGGACTCCTACTACAATGAGCAGTTCTTC. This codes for CASSLDSYYNEQFF. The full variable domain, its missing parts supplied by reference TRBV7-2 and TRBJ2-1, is GAGVSQSPSNKVTEKGKDVELRCDPISGHTALYWYRQSLGQGLEFLIYFQGNSAPDKSGLPSDRFSAERTGGSVSTLTIQRTQQEDSAVYLCASSLDSYYNEQFFGPGTRLTVL.

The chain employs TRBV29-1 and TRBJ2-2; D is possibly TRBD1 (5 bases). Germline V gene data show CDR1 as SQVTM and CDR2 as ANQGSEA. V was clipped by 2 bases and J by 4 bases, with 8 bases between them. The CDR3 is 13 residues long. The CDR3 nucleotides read TGCAGCGTTGAACAGGGCCGCACCGGGGAGCTGTTTTTT. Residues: CSVEQGRTGELFF.

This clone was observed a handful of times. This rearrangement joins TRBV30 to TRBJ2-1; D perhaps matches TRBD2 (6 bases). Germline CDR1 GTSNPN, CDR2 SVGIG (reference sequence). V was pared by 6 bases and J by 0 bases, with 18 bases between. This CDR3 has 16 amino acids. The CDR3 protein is CACSHLAENSYNEQFF. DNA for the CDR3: TGTGCCTGCTCCCATTTAGCGGAAAACTCCTACAATGAGCAGTTCTTC.

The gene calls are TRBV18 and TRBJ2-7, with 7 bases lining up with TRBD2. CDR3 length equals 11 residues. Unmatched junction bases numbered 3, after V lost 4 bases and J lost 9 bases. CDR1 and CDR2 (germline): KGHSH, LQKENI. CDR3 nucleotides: TGTGCCAGCTCACGAGGGAGGGTGCAGTACTTC. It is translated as CASSRGRVQYF. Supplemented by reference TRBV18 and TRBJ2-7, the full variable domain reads NAGVMQNPRHLVRRRGQEARLRCSPMKGHSHVYWYRQLPEEGLKFMVYLQKENIIDESGMPKERFSAEFPKEGPSILRIQQVVRGDSAAYFCASSRGRVQYFGPGTRLTVT.

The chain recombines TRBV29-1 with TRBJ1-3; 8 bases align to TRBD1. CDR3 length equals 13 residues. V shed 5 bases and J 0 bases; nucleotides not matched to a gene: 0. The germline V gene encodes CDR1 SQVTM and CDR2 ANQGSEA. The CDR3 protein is CSVTGGSGNTIYF. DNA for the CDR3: TGCAGCGTTACAGGGGGCTCTGGAAACACCATATATTTT.

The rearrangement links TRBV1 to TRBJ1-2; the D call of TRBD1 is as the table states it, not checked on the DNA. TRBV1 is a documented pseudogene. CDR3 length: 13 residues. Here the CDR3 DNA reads TGCACCAGCAGCCGCCCAGGCTTGTCTGGCTACACCTTC. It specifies CTSSRPGLSGYTF.

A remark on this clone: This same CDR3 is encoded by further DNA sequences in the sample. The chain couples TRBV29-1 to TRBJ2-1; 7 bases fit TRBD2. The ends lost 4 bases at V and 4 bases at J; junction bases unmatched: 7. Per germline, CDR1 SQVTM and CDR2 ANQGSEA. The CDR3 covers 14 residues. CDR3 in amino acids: CSVVRTSGYNEQFF. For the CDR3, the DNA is TGCAGCGTTGTGAGGACTAGTGGTTACAATGAGCAGTTCTTC.

The CDR3 loop is CASSTDRDSGNTIYF. In DNA, the CDR3 is TGTGCCAGTAGTACGGACAGGGACTCTGGAAACACCATATATTTT. This rearrangement joins TRBV19 to TRBJ1-3; 8 positions agree with TRBD1. CDR1 is LNHDA, CDR2 SQIVND, per germline (reference sequence). V trimming: 4 bases; J trimming: 0 bases; junction bases outside the gene matches: 2. CDR3 length: 15 residues.

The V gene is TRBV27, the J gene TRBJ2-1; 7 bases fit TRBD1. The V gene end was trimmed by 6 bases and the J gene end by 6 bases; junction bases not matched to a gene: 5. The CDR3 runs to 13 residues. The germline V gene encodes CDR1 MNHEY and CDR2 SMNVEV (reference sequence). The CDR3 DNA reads TGTGCCAGCAGCAGACAGGGATTCAATGAGCAGTTCTTC. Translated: CASSRQGFNEQFF.

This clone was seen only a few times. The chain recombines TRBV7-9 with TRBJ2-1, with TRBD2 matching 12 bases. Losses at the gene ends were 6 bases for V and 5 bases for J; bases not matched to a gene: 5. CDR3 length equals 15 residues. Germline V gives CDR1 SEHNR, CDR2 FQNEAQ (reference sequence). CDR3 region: CASSPTSGSDNEQFF. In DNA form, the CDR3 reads TGTGCCAGCAGTCCGACTAGCGGGAGTGACAATGAGCAGTTCTTC.

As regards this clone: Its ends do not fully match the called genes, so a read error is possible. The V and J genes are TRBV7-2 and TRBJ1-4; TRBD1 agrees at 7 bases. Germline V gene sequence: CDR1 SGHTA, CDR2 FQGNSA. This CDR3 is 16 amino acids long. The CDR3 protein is CSSSASGTERGEKLFF. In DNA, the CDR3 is TGTTCCAGCAGCGCCTCCGGGACAGAAAGGGGTGAAAAACTGTTTTTT.

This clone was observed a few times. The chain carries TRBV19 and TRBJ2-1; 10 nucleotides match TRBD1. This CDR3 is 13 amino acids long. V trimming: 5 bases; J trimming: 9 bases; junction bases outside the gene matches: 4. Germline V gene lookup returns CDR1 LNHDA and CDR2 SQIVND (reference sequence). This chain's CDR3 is CASSETGGSEQFF. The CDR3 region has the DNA TGTGCCAGTAGTGAGACAGGGGGCAGTGAGCAGTTCTTC. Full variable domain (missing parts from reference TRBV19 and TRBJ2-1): DGGITQSPKYLFRKEGQNVTLSCEQNLNHDAMYWYRQDPGQGLRLIYYSQIVNDFQKGDIAEGYSVSREKKESFPLTVTSAQKNPTAFYLCASSETGGSEQFFGPGTRLTVL.

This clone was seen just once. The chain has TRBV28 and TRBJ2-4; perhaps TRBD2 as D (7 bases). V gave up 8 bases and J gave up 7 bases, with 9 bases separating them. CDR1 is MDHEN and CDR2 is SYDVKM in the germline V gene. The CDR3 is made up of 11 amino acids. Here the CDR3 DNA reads TGTGCCAGCTGGGGGGGCAACATTCAGTACTTC. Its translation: CASWGGNIQYF.

CDR3 region: CATSRSSVAGWSGANVLTF. CDR3 DNA sequence: TGTGCCACCAGCAGATCCTCCGTAGCGGGCTGGTCTGGGGCCAACGTCCTGACTTTC. V usage is TRBV15 and J usage is TRBJ2-6; 7 nucleotides agree with TRBD2. The CDR3 spans 19 residues. V dropped 2 bases and J dropped 1; count of bases not matched to a gene: 11. CDR1 LNHNV and CDR2 YYDKDF come from the germline V gene (reference sequence).

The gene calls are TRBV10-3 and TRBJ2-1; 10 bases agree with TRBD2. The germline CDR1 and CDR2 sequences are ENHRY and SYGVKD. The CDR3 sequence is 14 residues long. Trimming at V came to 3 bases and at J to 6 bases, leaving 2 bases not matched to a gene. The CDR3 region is CAISDGLAVNEQFF. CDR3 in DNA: TGTGCCATCAGTGACGGACTAGCGGTCAATGAGCAGTTCTTC.

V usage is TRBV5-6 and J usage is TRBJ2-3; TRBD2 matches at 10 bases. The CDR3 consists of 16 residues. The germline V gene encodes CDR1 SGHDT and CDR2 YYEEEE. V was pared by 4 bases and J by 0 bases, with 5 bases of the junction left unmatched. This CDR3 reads CASSLGTSESTDTQYF. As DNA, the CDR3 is TGTGCCAGCAGCCTAGGGACTAGCGAGAGCACAGATACGCAGTATTTT. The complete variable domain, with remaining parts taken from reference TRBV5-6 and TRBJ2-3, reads DAGVTQSPTHLIKTRGQQVTLRCSPKSGHDTVSWYQQALGQGPQFIFQYYEEEERQRGNFPDRFSGHQFPNYSSELNVNALLLGDSALYLCASSLGTSESTDTQYFGPGTRLTVL.

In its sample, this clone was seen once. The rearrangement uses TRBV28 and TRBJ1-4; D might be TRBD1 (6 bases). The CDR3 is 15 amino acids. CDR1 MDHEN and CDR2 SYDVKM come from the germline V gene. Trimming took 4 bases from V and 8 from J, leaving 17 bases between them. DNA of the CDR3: TGTGCCAGCAGTTCACCGGGACACTCCGCCGAAAAACTGTTTTTT. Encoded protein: CASSSPGHSAEKLFF. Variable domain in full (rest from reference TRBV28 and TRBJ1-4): DVKVTQSSRYLVKRTGEKVFLECVQDMDHENMFWYRQDPGLGLRLIYFSYDVKMKEKGDIPEGYSVSREKKERFSLILESASTNQTSMYLCASSSPGHSAEKLFFGSGTQLSVL.

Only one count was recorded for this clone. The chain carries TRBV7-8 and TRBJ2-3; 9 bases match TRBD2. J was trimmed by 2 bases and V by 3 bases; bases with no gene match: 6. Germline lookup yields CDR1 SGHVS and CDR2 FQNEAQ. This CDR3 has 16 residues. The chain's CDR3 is CASSFLAGANTDTQYF. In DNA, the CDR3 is TGTGCCAGCAGCTTCTTAGCGGGAGCAAACACAGATACGCAGTATTTT. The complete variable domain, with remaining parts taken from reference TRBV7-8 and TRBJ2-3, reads GAGVSQSPRYKVAKRGQDVALRCDPISGHVSLFWYQQALGQGPEFLTYFQNEAQLDKSGLPSDRFFAERPEGSVSTLKIQRTQQEDSAVYLCASSFLAGANTDTQYFGPGTRLTVL.

For the CDR3, the DNA is TGTGCCAGCAGCCCCAGCGGGGGGAACAATGAGCAGTTCTTC. This codes for CASSPSGGNNEQFF. The V and J genes are TRBV11-1 and TRBJ2-1; 9 bases agree with TRBD2. Germline V gene data show CDR1 as SGHAT and CDR2 as FQDESV (reference sequence). Trimming removed 5 bases from V and 5 bases from J; junction bases left unmatched: 4. This CDR3 is 14 amino acids long.

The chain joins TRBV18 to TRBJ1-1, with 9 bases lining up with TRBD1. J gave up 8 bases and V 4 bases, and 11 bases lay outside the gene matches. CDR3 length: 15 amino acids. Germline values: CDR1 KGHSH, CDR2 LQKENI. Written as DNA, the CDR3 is TGTGCCAGCTCACTGGGAGTGGGACAGGGCAGCGAAGCTTTCTTT. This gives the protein CASSLGVGQGSEAFF.

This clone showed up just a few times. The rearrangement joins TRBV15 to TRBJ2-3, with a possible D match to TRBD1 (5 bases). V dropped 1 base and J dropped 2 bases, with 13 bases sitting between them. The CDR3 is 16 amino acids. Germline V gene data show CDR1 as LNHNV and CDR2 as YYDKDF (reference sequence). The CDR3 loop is CATSRGLVRDTDTQYF. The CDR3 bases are TGTGCCACCAGCAGAGGGCTAGTCAGGGACACAGATACGCAGTATTTT. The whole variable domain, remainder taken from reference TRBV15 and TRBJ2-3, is DAMVIQNPRYQVTQFGKPVTLSCSQTLNHNVMYWYQQKSSQAPKLLFHYYDKDFNNEADTPDNFQSRRPNTSFCFLDIRSPGLGDTAMYLCATSRGLVRDTDTQYFGPGTRLTVL.

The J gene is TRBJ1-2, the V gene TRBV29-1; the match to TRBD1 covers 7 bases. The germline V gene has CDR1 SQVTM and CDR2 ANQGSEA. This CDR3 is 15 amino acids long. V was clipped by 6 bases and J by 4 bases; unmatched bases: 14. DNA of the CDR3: TGCAGCGTAGGCCGGGGAACAGGGGACTTCTATGGCTACACCTTC. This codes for CSVGRGTGDFYGYTF.

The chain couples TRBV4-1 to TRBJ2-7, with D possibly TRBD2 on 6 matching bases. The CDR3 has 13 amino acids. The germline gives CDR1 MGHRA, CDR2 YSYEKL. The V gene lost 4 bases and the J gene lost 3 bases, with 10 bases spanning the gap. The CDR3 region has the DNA TGCGCCAGCAGCCCGGGAGTCCTCTACGAGCAGTACTTC. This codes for CASSPGVLYEQYF.